This T cell receptor (beta chain) derives from a study of shared clonotypes between healthy human individuals. Study-level background: Each donor's CD8 memory used one plate, CD8 naive two, each CD4 subset three.

CDR3 length: 14 residues. Germline V CDR1 and CDR2: GTSNPN, SVGIG (reference sequence). In the case of this clone: Its antigen is as yet unknown.

It was CD45RO-negative cells, positively selected for CCR7, that made up naive CD8 cells, with terminally differentiated effector memory CD45RA+ cells excluded. Free of recent acute infections or vaccinations, the donors were healthy HIV-negative adults. Each sorted subset replicate got 200 ng genomic DNA, 25,000 to 35,000 genomes. Only in-frame clones appear in the TCRdb table, and some are missing; sequencing was by immunoSEQ multiplex PCR. The table has about 700,000 clones, about 90% seen once; the top ten hold about 24%. Study outcomes and limitations: Sample collection involved blood only; tissue repertoires are likely different.

The genes are TRBV30 and TRBJ2-6, with 14 bases matching TRBD2. The source is a man younger than 45 in good health. The sample taken for sequencing was naive CD8+ T cells sorted from blood. Here the CDR3 reads CGLAGGLGANVLTF. CDR3 sequence (DNA): TGTGGACTAGCGGGAGGGCTAGGGGCCAACGTCCTGACTTTC.